Listed here are 3 T cell receptor beta chains from one sample, sequenced in a study of blood T cell repertoires in COVID-19. Sequencing was performed with immunoSEQ multiplex PCR; in TCRdb, only in-frame clones are kept and a portion is missing. The repertoire holds approximately 130,000 clones, with around 78% as singletons. The sequenced sample was peripheral blood. Source of these receptors: a human donor in a cohort sampled during active COVID-19.

The rearrangement joins TRBV7-7 to TRBJ2-7; D is possibly TRBD2 (6 bases). The ends were cut back, 5 bases at V and 6 bases at J, with 14 bases in the middle. The CDR3 totals 13 residues. Germline CDR1 and CDR2: SSHAT and FNYEAQ (reference sequence). The chain's CDR3 is CASSPGLTAEQYF. In DNA form, the CDR3 reads TGTGCCAGCAGCCCGGGACTCACAGCCGAGCAGTACTTC.

This clone was found once. The gene calls are TRBV9 and TRBJ2-7; 10 nucleotides line up with TRBD1. CDR1 is SGDLS, CDR2 YYNGEE, per germline. J was trimmed by 4 bases and V by 3 bases; bases with no gene match: 10. The CDR3 is made up of 16 amino acids. CDR3 in DNA: TGTGCCAGCAGCGCCCAGGACAGGGGGAGAGGGTACGAGCAGTACTTC. Amino acid sequence: CASSAQDRGRGYEQYF.

In nucleotides, the CDR3 is TGTGCCAGCTTGGGGACAGCTCAAGAGACCCAGTACTTC. This sequence encodes CASLGTAQETQYF. V is TRBV18 and J is TRBJ2-5; 7 positions match TRBD1. Germline V gives CDR1 KGHSH, CDR2 LQKENI. The CDR3 runs to 13 residues. With V trimmed by 7 bases and J by 2 bases, 4 bases remained unmatched.